This T cell receptor beta chain originates from a study of cytomegalovirus exposure and HLA in healthy donors listed by TCRdb under 2017. Study-level background: An earlier analysis of 587 of the donors reported about 260 Gb of sequence data and 117 million unique TCR beta sequences obtained from about 170 million T cells. Roughly 300 gigabases of sequencing data and around 85 million unique TCR sequences made up an early release that covered approximately 620 HLA-typed donors. Of the roughly 400 genotyped donors, approximately 81% were placed in the genetic ancestry cluster associated with self-reported Caucasian donors. The aim of the study was to test whether cataloging public T cell receptors could identify signatures of past pathogen exposure. The study used immunosequencing to profile the T cell repertoires of 666 subjects and linked those repertoires to cytomegalovirus serostatus. A separate validation cohort of 100 to 150 different subjects was used in addition to the roughly 670-subject first cohort. To predict cytomegalovirus infection status, the study combined high-throughput TCR immunosequencing, statistical association of individual TCRs with disease status, and machine learning. In a later analysis, previously published TCR beta repertoires from 550 to 750 donors were re-analyzed and high-resolution HLA genotyping was added so that TCR occurrence patterns could be studied. The later analysis used no new phenotypic data to find candidate immune exposures, relying instead on TCR beta sequences and their occurrence across donors. An earlier analysis of roughly 600 of the donors used high-throughput TCR beta sequencing to judge whether each TCR beta V gene segment behaved as functional or pseudogenic. Donor age, sex, ethnicity and CMV serostatus were collected together with the repertoire data. A later genetic analysis took genome-wide SNP genotypes for about three fifths of the 666 donors and used that subset as a discovery cohort. All discovery cohort repertoires had been generated on a single sequencing platform. HLA typing covered class I and class II loci at four-digit resolution. The number of donors typed differed by locus, with about 629-630 for A, B, C, DRB1 and DQB1, around 500 for DQA1, about 610 for DPA1, and under 490 for DPB1. Roughly 5 DR-DQ haplotypes were handled as single units for association and clustering, since linkage in the cohort was strong. Among roughly 370 genotyped donors of the cohort, an average of about 240,000 unique TCR beta nucleotide sequences were sequenced per donor, about a sixth of them non-productive. General conclusions and limits of the study: This cohort had only TCR beta chains sequenced, and the lack of alpha or paired-chain data limited which features could be detected. The sequencing pipeline was judged likely to have produced a cluster of highly shared sequence variants as a technical artifact. Specific HLA alleles were associated with more than 15,000 TCR beta sequences at a false discovery rate of 0.05 in a later analysis. Cytomegalovirus status was reported to be diagnosed by the classifier with high specificity and sensitivity in both the original and validation cohorts. Compared with equally common non-associated chains, HLA-associated TCR beta chains in a later analysis were more clonally expanded and had lower generation probabilities. The earlier analysis of fewer than 750 of the donors excluded some 15 rarely observed V segments, including chromosome 9 orphons, because counts were too low. Because some donors lacked HLA typing at each locus, the association tests relied only on the typed subset. The presence/absence analyses assumed that sequencing depth was roughly uniform across donors, and that assumption may not be true. Most CMV-associated TCR beta chains appeared to be HLA-restricted in a later analysis, and the HLA associations seemed to be driven largely by CMV exposure. The study listed 164 TCR beta chains as associated with cytomegalovirus. In an earlier analysis of some 540 of the donors, most TCR beta V segments appeared in productive rearrangements about 90% or about 30% of the time, broadly matching IMGT annotations. Strong co-occurrence of HLA alleles, especially DR and DQ, made assigning TCR associations to individual alleles difficult. Three of the identified cytomegalovirus-associated TCR beta chains were confirmed in vitro to be specific for cytomegalovirus antigens. CMV serostatus was the only immune exposure information available for the cohort. Correlated functional status among segregating V segments might reflect linkage disequilibrium, but an unknown experimental factor could not be ruled out. Compared with the roughly 700-donor mean, donors in an Asian-associated ancestry cluster had fewer N-insertions in productive TCRs, according to a later genetic analysis. According to a later analysis, TCR association rates differed among HLA loci, with DRB1 alleles showing the most associated TCRs and HLA-C alleles showing the fewest. While some public TCRs were present in many individuals, most TCR sequences turned up only very rarely across donors. An association between a missense DCLRE1C variant and V-gene and J-gene trimming of TCR beta chains was found in a later genetic analysis and replicated in an independent cohort. A further reported finding was that TCR beta sequences accurately predicted the HLA-A and HLA-B alleles for most subjects in the first cohort. According to a later analysis, parvovirus B19, influenza, CMV and Epstein-Barr virus appeared linked to several top co-occurrence clusters. The authors suggested that the approach could potentially be generalized to other disease states and immunological phenotypes.

To prepare the library, the immunoSEQ multiplex PCR assay was applied. The multiplex PCR relied on a mix of 60 forward primers for TCR Vbeta segments and 13 reverse primers for TCR Jbeta segments. A multiplex PCR assay on genomic DNA amplified the CDR3 region of rearranged TCR beta genes. Amplified TCR beta libraries were sequenced as 87-base-pair reads on the Illumina HiSeq System. The authors' pipeline ran thus. In a later analysis, around 80 million unique TCR beta chains were counted across the roughly 670 repertoires, and approximately 11 million of these chains were shared by at least two donors. To remove PCR and sequencing errors, raw reads were error-corrected and collapsed into unique sequences using a nearest-neighbor algorithm that merged closely related sequences. To assign V, D and J gene segments, CDR3 sequences were aligned to IMGT reference sequences. For a sequence to be retained, a match of at least six nucleotides was required to both a V gene segment and a J gene segment. Rearrangements were classified as productive when the CDR3 lacked stop codons and remained in frame with V and J, and all other rearrangements were classified as non-productive. Following IMGT convention, CDR3 was defined as the stretch from the second conserved V-encoded cysteine to the conserved J-encoded phenylalanine. In an earlier analysis of approximately 500 of the donors, sequences lacking an unambiguous match to a single V gene segment were excluded. In an earlier analysis of some 590 of the donors, V segments were called functional above 56.7% productive rearrangements and were called segregating when the between-donor standard deviation exceeded 5%. To diagnose cytomegalovirus status from the catalog of TCR beta chain sequences, a statistical classification framework was built. In a later analysis, V and J genes were assigned by comparing TCR nucleotide sequences against IMGT/GENE-DB human TR gene sequences. The TCRdist pipeline was used in a later analysis to assign CDR3 sequences and most-parsimonious VDJ recombination scenarios. In a later analysis, each TCR beta chain was defined by its CDR3 amino acid sequence together with its V-gene family, and reads lacking a unique V-gene family were excluded. As a way to deal with suspected cross-contamination and a sequencing artifact, a later analysis dropped more than 500 nucleotide sequences that were highly shared and had low generation probability. For each public chain, a later analysis derived a clonal expansion index from normalized ranks of inferred template counts within each repertoire. In a later analysis, generation probabilities were computed with a VDJ recombination model fitted to out-of-frame rearrangements, and the resulting probabilities were checked against IGoR. In a later analysis, TCR-TCR, TCR-HLA and TCR-CMV co-occurrence was scored with hypergeometric tests, and a repertoire-size bias correction was applied to TCR pairs. In a later analysis, false discovery rates were estimated by permuting HLA or CMV assignments 20 times. In a later analysis, co-occurring TCRs were grouped with DBSCAN, and TCRdist sequence similarity was added when clustering was performed within HLA-allele-positive subsets. Repertoires with fewer than 30,000 or more than 120,000 public chains were left out of co-occurrence clustering, as were a few repertoires with anomalous nucleotide sharing. Entries here come from immuneACCESS through TCRdb and include only in-frame sequences with V and J called. Some clones fail to appear in such tables; in the studies checked, an unresolved V gene covers under half of the shortfall, and the cause of the remainder is unknown. V, J and clone size derive from that table, while D and trimming were established from the DNA sequence. The sample table contains 150,000 or so clones; only one count was recorded for about three quarters of them. Jointly, the top ten make up 0.7% to 0.85% of the sample.

The cohort consisted of 666 healthy bone marrow donors. Cohort members were all nominally healthy when sampled, although unrecorded immune exposures were likely present. The donor tested CMV seronegative, placing the donor among the approximately 400 seronegative members of the cohort. Each donor provided a peripheral blood sample, and peripheral blood mononuclear cells were used for TCR beta sequencing. Genomic DNA was extracted from the blood cell samples with the Qiagen DNeasy Blood Extraction Kit. As concerns this clone: Its binding antigen is unknown. Within one base of it there is no much larger clone, and no base qualities were kept.

The clonotype was recovered from a female donor in good health and CMV-seronegative. Specimen: PBMCs.

The nucleotides read TGTGCCAGCAGCATCCAGAATGAGCAGTTCTTC. This yields the protein CASSIQNEQFF. In this chain, TRBV9 is recombined with TRBJ2-1; no D gene is confidently identified. The CDR3 spans 11 residues, from the cysteine through the phenylalanine. Left in the record is the CDR3 DNA by itself, 33 bases read in frame from the first base. Relative to germline, V is 4 bases shorter and J is 7 bases shorter, with 6 bases between their ends. CDR1 SGDLS and CDR2 YYNGEE are derived from the germline V gene.